The source of this T cell receptor beta chain is a study of CD8+ T cells in alopecia areata. This clone came up a few times. Its antigen remains unidentified. Following RNA extraction, reverse transcription yielded cDNA that acted as the sequencing template. Assay: immunoSEQ multiplex PCR; the TCRdb copy retains only in-frame clones and omits some. The sample records 100,000 to 120,000 clones, under 60% being singletons. General study points: Scalp specimens additionally yield sequences from normal skin's resident alphabeta T cells.

The sequence came from a human donor with alopecia areata. Sequenced: NKG2D-low CD8+ T cells sorted from blood.

For the CDR3, the DNA is TGTGCCAGCAGTCAAGAGTCGGTAGCGGGAAGTGGGTACCAAGAGACCCAGTACTTC. It yields the protein CASSQESVAGSGYQETQYF. The chain has TRBV5-6 and TRBJ2-5; 8 positions match TRBD2. Germline CDR1 is SGHDT and CDR2 is YYEEEE. V trimming: 5 bases; J trimming: 0 bases; junction bases outside the gene matches: 18. This CDR3 comprises 19 residues.